The clone carrying this T cell receptor beta chain was recorded once. Profiling relied on immunoSEQ multiplex PCR, and the TCRdb table lists in-frame clones only, not all of them. The sample carries about 73,000 clones, 93% recorded once. Per the germline V gene, CDR1 is SGHRS and CDR2 is YFSETQ. The CDR3 runs 16 residues. The J segment lost 3 bases and the V segment lost 2 bases, leaving 5 bases of the junction unmatched. This entry comes from a study of technical replicates of blood from a handful of donors. Sequencing input: T cells isolated from PBMCs. This clonotype was obtained from a human donor in good health. The rearrangement uses TRBV5-1 and TRBJ2-3, with 11 bases that match TRBD1. The CDR3 bases are TGCGCCAGCAGCTTCGGACAGGGGGCGAGTACAGATACGCAGTATTTT. The encoded protein is CASSFGQGASTDTQYF.